This T cell receptor (beta chain) was sequenced in a study of blood T cells in healthy people across ages. Germline lookup yields CDR1 MNHNY and CDR2 SVGAGI (reference sequence). Trimming pared 1 base from V and 5 bases from J, leaving 17 bases between. The CDR3 loop spans 16 amino acids. The use of a sample-barcoded 5' primer and a J-beta primer mix characterized a second PCR of roughly 6 to 11 cycles. Each CDR3 protein is one row after TCRdb ran MiXCR on the 5' RACE reads. The sample records about 1,000,000 distinct CDR3 sequences, under 45% being singletons. Source material: blood. The chain carries TRBV6-6 and TRBJ2-5, with TRBD1 as a possible D gene (6 bases). This TCR derives from a woman aged 60-75 years in good health. The CDR3 DNA reads as TGTGCCAGCAGTTACTTGCTTACCGGACAGAAGGAGACCCAGTACTTC. Translated: CASSYLLTGQKETQYF.